This TCR beta chain comes out of a study of control samples from healthy donors and cancer patients. This table comes from immunoSEQ multiplex PCR, and its TCRdb copy is limited to in-frame clones, with some not included. The sample lists around 81,000 clones, 90% to 95% occurring once. V was shortened by 2 bases and J by 5 bases, with 9 bases between the two germline ends. The germline V gene encodes CDR1 MRHNA and CDR2 SNTAGT. The CDR3 has 14 residues. This chain uses TRBV6-4 with TRBJ2-2; no definite D call. What was sequenced was blood. The receptor was isolated from a woman aged 30 to 39 in good health. CDR3 amino acids: CASSDGYLTGELFF. CDR3 DNA sequence: TGTGCCAGCAGTGACGGCTACCTGACCGGGGAGCTGTTTTTT.